One and the same sample provided the 3 T cell receptor beta chains below, sequenced in a study of T cells in localized non-small cell lung cancer. Generated by immunoSEQ multiplex PCR, the TCRdb table keeps only in-frame clones and is missing some. This table holds over 65,000 clones, roughly 84% found once. Sequenced material: peripheral blood, taken before any cancer treatment. These receptors all stem from a female donor aged 60 or older with stage I lung adenocarcinoma.

The chain is built from TRBV21-1 and TRBJ2-7; the D call of TRBD2 is as the table states it, not checked on the DNA. TRBV21-1 is marked as a pseudogene. The CDR3 sequence is 18 residues long. CDR3 DNA sequence: TGTGCCAGCAGCAAACCCGCTAGCGGGGGGGAAAGCTCCTACGAGCAGTACTTC. Translating gives CASSKPASGGESSYEQYF.

The chain joins TRBV6-5 to TRBJ2-3; D is undetermined. Trimming stripped 2 bases from V and 3 bases from J, with 9 bases between. The CDR3 is 14 amino acids. Germline values: CDR1 MNHEY, CDR2 SVGAGI. The CDR3 DNA is TGTGCCAGCAGTTACGGGTTAGCAACAGATACGCAGTATTTT. This gives the protein CASSYGLATDTQYF.

The chain carries TRBV7-2 and TRBJ1-2; D gene ambiguous. Trimming took off 2 bases at V and 0 bases at J, with 4 bases between the two ends. CDR1 and CDR2 from the germline V gene are SGHTA and FQGNSA. The CDR3 extends over 13 amino acids. The CDR3 nucleotides read TGTGCCAGCAGCTTACAGACTAACTATGGCTACACCTTC. It codes for CASSLQTNYGYTF.